The rows below give T cell receptor beta chains drawn from one sample of a study of blood T cell repertoires in COVID-19. Data came from immunoSEQ multiplex PCR; TCRdb stores just in-frame clones and leaves some out. The profile covers about 59,000 clones, with 90% appearing a single time and approximately 16% taken by the ten largest. Sample: peripheral blood. These receptors were taken from a man aged 80 or over with acute or convalescent COVID-19. Each CDR3 is given with its conserved first and last residue. The D gene is left open where the match is weak. Clone size is shown for a subset of rows, as once, few, many or a class of expanded clone.

V	J	size	D	CDR3	DNA
TRBV21-1	TRBJ2-1	-	-	CASILGLAAGGTYNEQFF	TGTGCCAGCATCTTGGGACTAGCGGCCGGGGGGACCTACAATGAGCAGTTCTTC
TRBV19	TRBJ2-1	-	-	CASSIGGSGEQFF	TGTGCCAGTAGTATAGGGGGCAGCGGGGAGCAGTTCTTC
TRBV7-8	TRBJ2-2	-	-	CASSLSGDTGELFF	TGTGCCAGCAGCTTGTCAGGGGACACCGGGGAGCTGTTTTTT
TRBV12-3/TRBV12-4	TRBJ2-7	-	-	CASSLAGRYEQYF	TGTGCCAGCAGTTTAGCGGGGAGATACGAGCAGTACTTC
TRBV19	TRBJ1-5	once	TRBD1	CASSTRDRGTNQPQHF	TGTGCCAGTAGTACTCGGGACAGGGGAACCAATCAGCCCCAGCATTTT
TRBV30	TRBJ1-1	-	-	CAWSRSGDTEAFF	TGTGCCTGGAGTCGATCAGGGGACACTGAAGCTTTCTTT
TRBV4-1	TRBJ2-5	-	-	CASSQPQQQETQYF	TGCGCCAGCAGCCAACCCCAACAGCAAGAGACCCAGTACTTC
TRBV3-1/TRBV3-2	TRBJ2-5	-	-	CASSQSEGVFVWETQYF	TGTGCCAGCAGCCAATCGGAAGGGGTCTTTGTTTGGGAGACCCAGTACTTC
TRBV5-1	TRBJ2-2	-	-	CASSLQPRVALTGELFF	TGCGCCAGCAGCTTGCAACCGCGGGTAGCTTTGACCGGGGAGCTGTTTTTT
TRBV5-1	TRBJ1-6	-	-	CASSLAGTPDNSPLHF	TGCGCCAGCAGCTTGGCCGGGACACCCGACAATTCACCCCTCCACTTT
TRBV19	TRBJ2-5	-	TRBD2	CASGAGDGETQYF	TGTGCCTCGGGTGCGGGGGATGGAGAGACCCAGTACTTC
TRBV5-8	TRBJ2-5	-	TRBD1	CASRGQGQETQYF	TGTGCCAGCAGGGGACAGGGACAAGAGACCCAGTACTTC
TRBV27	TRBJ1-6	-	-	CASSGQFSSPLHF	TGTGCCAGCAGTGGACAATTCAGCTCACCCCTCCACTTT
TRBV10-3	TRBJ2-3	once	TRBD2	CAISEGAGGTDTQYF	TGTGCCATCAGTGAAGGTGCGGGAGGCACAGATACGCAGTATTTT
TRBV4-2	TRBJ1-4	-	-	CASSQDGGGRRGEKLFF	TGTGCCAGCAGCCAAGATGGAGGAGGACGGCGGGGTGAAAAACTGTTTTTT
TRBV2	TRBJ2-1	-	-	CASSLRRDEQFF	TGTGCCAGCAGTCTCCGTCGGGATGAGCAGTTCTTC
TRBV11-2	TRBJ2-7	few	TRBD2	CASSFAGTSGVRPEQYF	TGTGCCAGCAGCTTCGCCGGGACTAGCGGGGTTAGACCTGAGCAGTACTTC
TRBV27	TRBJ1-2	once	-	CASSSGAAYGYTF	TGTGCCAGCAGTTCAGGGGCCGCCTATGGCTACACCTTC
TRBV19	TRBJ2-1	-	TRBD1	CASSMILGQAYNEQFF	TGTGCCAGTAGTATGATTTTGGGACAGGCCTACAATGAGCAGTTCTTC
TRBV7-9	TRBJ2-1	-	TRBD2	CASSLALAGGGEQFF	TGTGCCAGCAGCTTAGCACTAGCGGGGGGTGGTGAGCAGTTCTTC
TRBV7-9	TRBJ1-1	-	TRBD1	CASTGTQGGTEAFF	TGTGCCAGCACCGGTACACAGGGGGGGACTGAAGCTTTCTTT
TRBV29-1	TRBJ2-5	-	TRBD1	CSASRDSALETQYF	TGCAGCGCATCCCGGGACAGCGCTCTGGAGACCCAGTACTTC
TRBV5-1	TRBJ2-5	-	TRBD2	CASSLGRGGAETQYF	TGCGCCAGCAGCTTGGGTCGGGGGGGCGCCGAGACCCAGTACTTC
TRBV7-8	TRBJ2-3	few	-	CASSVSGRADTQYF	TGTGCCAGCAGCGTCAGCGGGCGAGCAGATACGCAGTATTTT
TRBV5-1	TRBJ1-3	-	TRBD1	CASRPDREGGTIYF	TGCGCCAGCAGACCCGACAGGGAAGGGGGCACCATATATTTT
TRBV7-2	TRBJ2-1	-	TRBD2	CASSSSRLARTNEQFF	TGTGCCAGCAGCTCCTCTAGACTAGCCCGGACCAATGAGCAGTTCTTC
TRBV6-5	TRBJ2-7	-	-	CASSLSNTLPYEQYF	TGTGCCAGCAGTTTGTCGAATACCCTACCCTACGAGCAGTACTTC
TRBV19	TRBJ1-3	once	-	CGTRSRGSGNTIYF	TGTGGCACCCGCTCCAGGGGTTCTGGAAACACCATATATTTT
TRBV14	TRBJ2-7	-	TRBD1	CASSQEGQREEQYF	TGTGCCAGCAGCCAAGAGGGACAGCGTGAGGAGCAGTACTTC
TRBV5-1	TRBJ2-3	-	TRBD2	CASSLGAGERTDTQYF	TGCGCCAGCAGCTTGGGAGCGGGGGAACGCACAGATACGCAGTATTTT
TRBV4-1	TRBJ2-1	-	TRBD2	CASRSRGSGGRSSYNEQFF	TGCGCCAGCAGATCGAGGGGTAGCGGGGGGCGGAGCTCCTACAATGAGCAGTTCTTC
TRBV4-2	TRBJ1-4	-	-	CASSQASGQTNEKLFF	TGTGCCAGCAGCCAAGCTTCCGGACAGACTAATGAAAAACTGTTTTTT
TRBV5-1	TRBJ2-5	-	-	CASSLGRDQETQYF	TGCGCCAGCAGCTTGGGACGGGACCAAGAGACCCAGTACTTC
TRBV5-8	TRBJ1-1	-	-	CASSPRSNTEAFF	TGTGCCAGCAGCCCACGGTCGAACACTGAAGCTTTCTTT
TRBV4-1	TRBJ1-5	-	TRBD1	CASSQVVTPRQGSNQPQHF	TGCGCCAGCAGCCAAGTAGTTACCCCGCGACAGGGTAGCAATCAGCCCCAGCATTTT
TRBV19	TRBJ2-1	-	TRBD1	CASSTDRGGNEQFF	TGTGCCAGTAGTACGGACAGGGGTGGCAATGAGCAGTTCTTC
TRBV30	TRBJ1-1	-	-	CAWRAGDTEAFF	TGTGCCTGGAGGGCAGGGGACACTGAAGCTTTCTTT
TRBV30	TRBJ2-5	-	-	CASRQDQETQYF	TGTGCCTCACGGCAGGACCAAGAGACCCAGTACTTC